Listed here is a single T cell receptor (beta chain). Its antigen is not known. As every portion of the isolated RNA was reverse transcribed, the sequencing read expressed TCRB transcripts. Measured with immunoSEQ multiplex PCR; TCRdb has only the in-frame clones, and not every one. Of around 160,000 clones listed, around 8.3% are singletons. This record comes from a study of beta chain features in type 1 diabetes. Study-level findings and limits: Shortening that was moderate but significant affected the TCRB CDR3s of Type 1 diabetes patients in all four CD4+ subsets. PCR might favor shorter templates, equally in patients and controls.

V trimming: 3 bases; J trimming: 4 bases; junction bases outside the gene matches: 5. In germline, CDR1 is MNHEY, CDR2 SMNVEV (reference sequence). This CDR3 is 14 amino acids long. This clonotype was sampled from a woman in her late teens or twenties with type 1 diabetes. Sequencing used central memory CD4+ T cells from blood. The chain combines TRBV27 with TRBJ2-7, with TRBD2 identical over 8 bases. DNA of the CDR3: TGTGCCAGCAGTTTCACTGGGACTAGATACGAGCAGTACTTC. Translated: CASSFTGTRYEQYF.